The 20 T cell receptor beta chains given below trace back to one sample, sequenced in a study of T cell changes during pregnancy in multiple sclerosis (dated by TCRdb to between 2018 and 2021). Library prep was done by the immunoSEQ multiplex PCR assay. As stored in TCRdb, this immuneACCESS dataset retains in-frame rearrangements with V and J assigned. A fraction of the clones does not appear; measured against another copy, unresolved V genes explain less than half of the discrepancy, and the remainder lacks a known reason. Present in this sample are 25,000 to 35,000 clones, around 89% of which were seen just once. Approximately 6.9% of the sample is in the top ten clones. The source material was CD8+ T cells from peripheral blood mononuclear cells, sampled in the second trimester of pregnancy. Receptor source: a female donor with multiple sclerosis, enrolled in a pregnancy study.

The CDR3 reads CASSDPTSSYTQYF. The CDR3 coding sequence is TGTGCCAGTAGTGACCCGACTAGTTCCTATACGCAGTATTTT. This chain connects TRBV19 to TRBJ2-3, with D possibly TRBD2 on 6 matching bases. Germline CDR1 reads LNHDA; CDR2 reads SQIVND (reference sequence). The CDR3 is 14 residues long. Trimming shortened V by 5 bases and J by 7 bases, and 16 bases separated the two germline ends.

The chain employs TRBV4-3 and TRBJ1-2; D remains unclear. V was shortened by 0 bases and J by 3 bases, with 14 bases between the two germline ends. Germline assignment: CDR1 LGHNA and CDR2 YSLEER. The CDR3 is 16 residues long. This CDR3 reads CASSQDYRDSDYGYTF. The CDR3 DNA sequence: TGCGCCAGCAGCCAAGATTATCGGGATTCGGACTATGGCTACACCTTC.

V usage is TRBV4-3 and J usage is TRBJ1-3; D gene uncertain. The CDR3 runs 15 residues. CDR1 is LGHNA and CDR2 is YSLEER in the germline V gene. V was clipped by 0 bases and J by 0 bases, with 6 bases between them. CDR3 DNA sequence: TGCGCCAGCAGCCAAGATGAGGGCTCTGGAAACACCATATATTTT. It encodes CASSQDEGSGNTIYF.

The rearrangement uses TRBV11-2 and TRBJ2-2, with a possible D match to TRBD2 (5 bases). Looked up from germline, CDR1 is SGHAT and CDR2 is FQNNGV. The CDR3 length is 15 residues. Trimming cost V 3 bases and J 7 bases, with 15 bases left between them. The CDR3 bases are TGTGCCAGCAGCTTTCGGAGCGGCGGAATCGGGGAGCTGTTTTTT. Translated, it gives CASSFRSGGIGELFF. Looking up the rest from reference TRBV11-2 and TRBJ2-2 gives the full variable domain: EAGVAQSPRYKIIEKRQSVAFWCNPISGHATLYWYQQILGQGPKLLIQFQNNGVVDDSQLPKDRFSAERLKGVDSTLKIQPAKLEDSAVYLCASSFRSGGIGELFFGEGSRLTVL.

The rearrangement uses TRBV2 and TRBJ2-7; 8 bases line up with TRBD2. Germline V gene data show CDR1 as SNHLY and CDR2 as FYNNEI. Trimming took 5 bases from V and 2 from J; bases not matched to a gene: 8. The CDR3 has 15 amino acids. Here the CDR3 reads CASSRLAGPTYEQYF. In nucleotides, the CDR3 is TGTGCCAGCAGTAGGCTAGCGGGTCCTACCTACGAGCAGTACTTC. Full variable domain (remainder filled in from reference TRBV2 and TRBJ2-7): EPEVTQTPSHQVTQMGQEVILRCVPISNHLYFYWYRQILGQKVEFLVSFYNNEISEKSEIFDDQFSVERPDGSNFTLKIRSTKLEDSAMYFCASSRLAGPTYEQYFGPGTRLTVT.

The gene calls are TRBV6-1 and TRBJ2-1; D possibly corresponds to TRBD2 (6 bases). V was clipped by 2 bases and J by 4 bases, with 12 bases between them. Looked up from germline, CDR1 is MNHNS and CDR2 is SASEGT. The CDR3 consists of 15 residues. DNA of the CDR3: TGTGCCAGCAGTGAAATCGGGGGATCTTACAATGAGCAGTTCTTC. It yields the protein CASSEIGGSYNEQFF.

The chain combines TRBV30 with TRBJ2-7, with a weak D call TRBD1 (5 bases). V shed 1 base and J shed 0 bases, with 16 bases lying between them. This CDR3 comprises 16 residues. Germline CDR1 GTSNPN, CDR2 SVGIG (reference sequence). The CDR3 nucleotides read TGTGCCTGGAGTGCGAAGAACAGGCCCTACTCCTACGAGCAGTACTTC. Encoded protein: CAWSAKNRPYSYEQYF.

The gene calls are TRBV30 and TRBJ1-1; D is ambiguous. From germline, CDR1 is GTSNPN and CDR2 SVGIG (reference sequence). V was cut by 3 bases and J by 1 base, with 9 bases left in between. The CDR3 consists of 13 residues. CDR3 protein: CAWSLTKNTEAFF. The CDR3 bases are TGTGCCTGGAGCCTAACTAAGAACACTGAAGCTTTCTTT.

The genes are TRBV29-1 and TRBJ1-5; 7 bases line up with TRBD1. Germline V gene lookup returns CDR1 SQVTM and CDR2 ANQGSEA. V shed 6 bases and J 2 bases; nucleotides not matched to a gene: 4. This CDR3 contains 13 residues. CDR3 sequence reads: CSVLGQGNQPQHF. CDR3 DNA sequence: TGCAGCGTACTCGGACAGGGCAATCAGCCCCAGCATTTT.

This clone showed up just once. The rearrangement links TRBV5-6 to TRBJ2-7, with TRBD1 matching over 7 bases. Per the germline V gene, CDR1 is SGHDT and CDR2 is YYEEEE. The V gene end was trimmed by 5 bases and the J gene end by 5 bases; junction bases not matched to a gene: 13. The CDR3 loop spans 15 amino acids. CDR3 bases: TGTGCCAGCAGGGAATACAGGGGCAAAAAAGACGAGCAGTACTTC. Translation gives CASREYRGKKDEQYF.

This clone was counted a single time. The rearrangement links TRBV21-1 to TRBJ2-5; TRBD2 is taken as the D call from the table, unchecked against the DNA. TRBV21-1 is shown as a pseudogene. The CDR3 has 18 residues. CDR3 in amino acids: CASSSCREGKPIKETQYF. The CDR3 DNA follows: TGTGCCAGCAGCAGTTGTCGGGAGGGCAAACCAATTAAAGAGACCCAGTACTTC.

The rearrangement uses TRBV6-5 and TRBJ1-1; D is possibly TRBD1 (5 bases). CDR3 size: 15 residues. V was clipped by 0 bases and J by 4 bases, with 12 bases between them. Germline V gene data show CDR1 as MNHEY and CDR2 as SVGAGI. The CDR3 DNA sequence: TGTGCCAGCAGTTACTCGGGCAGGGCGGCCACTGAAGCTTTCTTT. It translates to CASSYSGRAATEAFF.

The V call is TRBV6-6, the J call TRBJ1-4, with D unresolved. The CDR3 runs 15 residues. The V gene's germline CDR1 is MNHNY and CDR2 SVGAGI (reference sequence). Trimming shortened V by 1 base and J by 4 bases, and 10 bases separated the two germline ends. The CDR3 is CASSYYSQYNEKLFF. CDR3 bases: TGTGCCAGCAGTTACTACAGCCAGTATAATGAAAAACTGTTTTTT.

This chain links TRBV2 with TRBJ2-2; the match to TRBD2 covers 11 bases. The ends lost 5 bases at V and 1 base at J; junction bases unmatched: 3. There are 16 residues in the CDR3. CDR1 is SNHLY, CDR2 FYNNEI, per germline. The CDR3 reads CASSPGLAGNTGELFF. The DNA for the CDR3 is TGTGCCAGCAGTCCAGGACTAGCGGGGAACACCGGGGAGCTGTTTTTT.

The chain employs TRBV9 and TRBJ1-4; 8 bases line up with TRBD1. The germline V gene has CDR1 SGDLS and CDR2 YYNGEE. The CDR3 loop spans 15 amino acids. V lost 0 bases and J lost 5; bases outside the gene matches: 3. The CDR3 DNA sequence: TGTGCCAGCAGCGTAGACGGGGACAGGAATGAAAAACTGTTTTTT. Its translation: CASSVDGDRNEKLFF.

The J gene is TRBJ2-1, the V gene TRBV4-2; D remains unclear. The germline V gene has CDR1 LGHNA and CDR2 YNFKEQ. This CDR3 spans 15 amino acids. Trimming stripped 1 base from V and 7 bases from J, with 14 bases between. This chain's CDR3 is CASSQVGESINEQFF. CDR3 in DNA: TGTGCCAGCAGCCAAGTCGGAGAGAGTATTAATGAGCAGTTCTTC.

The rearrangement uses TRBV11-2 and TRBJ2-3; tentatively, D is TRBD1 (5 bases). The CDR3 runs 15 residues. The germline gives CDR1 SGHAT, CDR2 FQNNGV. Trimming left V 6 bases short and J 5 bases short, with 18 bases between. CDR3 bases: TGTGCCAGCAGTTTCGACAGCGTAGGGCAAGATACGCAGTATTTT. It specifies CASSFDSVGQDTQYF.

The chain joins TRBV27 to TRBJ2-1; TRBD2 might be the D (5 bases). Germline V gene sequence: CDR1 MNHEY, CDR2 SMNVEV (reference sequence). V shed 8 bases and J shed 0 bases, with 8 bases lying between them. This CDR3 is built from 13 residues. The CDR3 is CASAGSSYNEQFF. The CDR3 coding sequence is TGTGCCAGCGCGGGCAGCTCCTACAATGAGCAGTTCTTC.

This clone was detected only once. This chain uses TRBV2 with TRBJ2-7, with TRBD2 as a possible D gene (5 bases). Germline V CDR1 and CDR2: SNHLY, FYNNEI. Trimming stripped 3 bases from V and 4 bases from J, with 7 bases between. The CDR3 runs 12 residues. The CDR3: CASSDVAYEQYF. The CDR3 region has the DNA TGTGCCAGCAGTGACGTAGCGTACGAGCAGTACTTC. Complete variable domain (other parts from reference TRBV2 and TRBJ2-7): EPEVTQTPSHQVTQMGQEVILRCVPISNHLYFYWYRQILGQKVEFLVSFYNNEISEKSEIFDDQFSVERPDGSNFTLKIRSTKLEDSAMYFCASSDVAYEQYFGPGTRLTVT.

CDR3 DNA: TGCGCCAGCAGCTTGTCGGGACAGGGGTCCTCCTACGAGCAGTACTTC. Translating gives CASSLSGQGSSYEQYF. This chain links TRBV5-1 with TRBJ2-7; 10 bases are shared with TRBD1. CDR1 and CDR2 from the germline V gene are SGHRS and YFSETQ. The CDR3 is 16 amino acids. Trimming at V came to 1 base and at J to 0 bases, leaving 4 bases not matched to a gene. The whole variable domain, filled in from reference TRBV5-1 and TRBJ2-7, reads KAGVTQTPRYLIKTRGQQVTLSCSPISGHRSVSWYQQTPGQGLQFLFEYFSETQRNKGNFPGRFSGRQFSNSRSEMNVSTLELGDSALYLCASSLSGQGSSYEQYFGPGTRLTVT.